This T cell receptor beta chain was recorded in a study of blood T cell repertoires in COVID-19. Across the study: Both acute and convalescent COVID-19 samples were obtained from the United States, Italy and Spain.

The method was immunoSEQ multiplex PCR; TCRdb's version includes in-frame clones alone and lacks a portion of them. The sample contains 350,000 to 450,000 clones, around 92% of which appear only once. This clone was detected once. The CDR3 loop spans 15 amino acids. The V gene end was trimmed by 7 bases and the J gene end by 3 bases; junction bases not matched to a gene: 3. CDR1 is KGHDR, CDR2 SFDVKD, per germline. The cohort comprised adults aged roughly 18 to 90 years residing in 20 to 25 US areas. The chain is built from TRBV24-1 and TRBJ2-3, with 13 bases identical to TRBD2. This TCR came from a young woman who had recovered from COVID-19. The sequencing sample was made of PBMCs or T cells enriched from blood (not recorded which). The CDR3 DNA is TGTGCCACCAGGCCGGGACTAGCGGGAACAGATACGCAGTATTTT. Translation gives CATRPGLAGTDTQYF.